One and the same sample provided the 11 T cell receptor beta chains below, sequenced in a study of blood T cell repertoires in COVID-19. Method: immunoSEQ multiplex PCR; TCRdb's copy keeps in-frame clones and lacks some. The sample includes around 230,000 clones, approximately 84% of them seen just once. Sequenced sample: PBMCs or T cells enriched from blood (not recorded which). The receptors stem from a middle-aged woman with acute COVID-19.

This clone was counted between two and nine times. This chain joins TRBV19 and TRBJ2-5; 7 nucleotides match TRBD1. The CDR3 contains 12 residues. Germline trimming cut 6 bases from V and 5 bases from J; bases unmatched to any gene: 3. Per the germline V gene, CDR1 is LNHDA and CDR2 is SQIVND (reference sequence). The CDR3 spells CASSTGDETQYF. CDR3 DNA sequence: TGTGCCAGTAGCACAGGGGATGAGACCCAGTACTTC.

The chain uses TRBV4-2 and TRBJ2-7; 7 nucleotides match TRBD1. V lost 0 bases and J lost 7; bases outside the gene matches: 6. Per the germline V gene, CDR1 is LGHNA and CDR2 is YNFKEQ. The length of the CDR3 is 14 residues. In DNA, the CDR3 is TGTGCCAGCAGCCAAGATCGGGGACAGAGGGAGCAGTACTTC. This encodes CASSQDRGQREQYF.

This chain joins TRBV7-9 and TRBJ2-7, with 9 nucleotides matching TRBD2. With V trimmed by 1 base and J by 1 base, 2 bases remained unmatched. Germline CDR1 reads SEHNR; CDR2 reads FQNEAQ (reference sequence). This CDR3 region has 15 residues. The CDR3 is CASSLVAGVSYEQYF. The CDR3 region has the DNA TGTGCCAGCAGCTTAGTAGCGGGAGTATCCTACGAGCAGTACTTC.

The genes are TRBV3-1 (or the pseudogene TRBV3-2) and TRBJ2-6; weak D call: TRBD1 (5 bases). Germline CDR1 is LGHDT and CDR2 is YNNKEL (reference sequence). The CDR3 spans 18 residues. Between the trimmed V and J ends, which lost 0 bases and 0 bases, there was a span of 12 bases. This CDR3 reads CASSQDVGRFSGANVLTF. The DNA of the CDR3 is TGTGCCAGCAGCCAAGATGTGGGGCGCTTCTCTGGGGCCAACGTCCTGACTTTC.

The V call is TRBV18, the J call TRBJ1-1; D remains ambiguous. CDR1 is KGHSH, CDR2 LQKENI, per germline. The CDR3 contains 11 residues. The germline V and J ends were trimmed by 4 bases and 7 bases, with 7 bases remaining between them. The CDR3 reads CASSQDFEAFF. The DNA for the CDR3 is TGTGCCAGCTCACAAGACTTTGAAGCTTTCTTT.

The rearrangement links TRBV2 to TRBJ2-1; a possible D gene is TRBD2 (5 bases). CDR1 SNHLY and CDR2 FYNNEI come from the germline V gene. The CDR3 consists of 13 residues. The V end lost 7 bases, the J end lost 3 bases, and 10 bases lay between the germline ends. The DNA for the CDR3 is TGTGCCAGCACCGGGAATTACTACAATGAGCAGTTCTTC. This codes for CASTGNYYNEQFF.

This clone showed up just once. The chain joins TRBV11-3 to TRBJ2-1; 11 nucleotides match TRBD2. With V trimmed by 4 bases and J by 9 bases, 8 bases remained unmatched. Germline V gene data show CDR1 as SGHNT and CDR2 as YENEEA. The CDR3 is made up of 15 amino acids. This CDR3 reads CASSSVAGGPVEQFF. The CDR3 DNA reads TGTGCCAGCAGCTCAGTAGCGGGAGGGCCCGTTGAGCAGTTCTTC.

The chain recombines TRBV2 with TRBJ2-1; TRBD1 is a possible D gene (6 bases). Germline values: CDR1 SNHLY, CDR2 FYNNEI. The CDR3 runs 15 residues. Trimming took 6 bases from V and 4 from J, leaving 16 bases between them. DNA for the CDR3: TGTGCCAGCAGGGGGGCCCGGCAGAATTACAATGAGCAGTTCTTC. This sequence encodes CASRGARQNYNEQFF.

The J gene is TRBJ2-1, the V gene TRBV6-5; maybe TRBD1 (7 bases). Trimming shortened V by 4 bases and J by 12 bases, and 19 bases separated the two germline ends. The CDR3 runs to 14 residues. Germline-derived CDR1 and CDR2 are MNHEY and SVGAGI. The CDR3 sequence is CASSFAGGYFGQFF. CDR3 in DNA: TGTGCCAGCAGTTTTGCAGGGGGGTACTTTGGGCAGTTCTTC.

The rearrangement uses TRBV9 and TRBJ2-5; 12 nucleotides agree with TRBD2. This CDR3 contains 17 residues. Trimming took 0 bases from V and 6 from J; bases not matched to a gene: 9. CDR1 and CDR2 from the germline V gene are SGDLS and YYNGEE. CDR3 nucleotides: TGTGCCAGCAGCGTAGATCTAGCGGGAGGGCTGGAACAGACCCAGTACTTC. This sequence encodes CASSVDLAGGLEQTQYF.

This clone showed up just once. This sequence joins TRBV15 and TRBJ1-4; 8 bases match TRBD1. Per germline, CDR1 LNHNV and CDR2 YYDKDF (reference sequence). Trimming cost V 2 bases and J 3 bases; bases outside gene matches: 8. This CDR3 is 17 amino acids long. The CDR3 DNA reads as TGTGCCACCAGCAGAACGACAGGGGAGGACGCTAATGAAAAACTGTTTTTT. Translating gives CATSRTTGEDANEKLFF. Combining the CDR3 with reference TRBV15 and TRBJ1-4 gives the whole variable domain DAMVIQNPRYQVTQFGKPVTLSCSQTLNHNVMYWYQQKSSQAPKLLFHYYDKDFNNEADTPDNFQSRRPNTSFCFLDIRSPGLGDTAMYLCATSRTTGEDANEKLFFGSGTQLSVL.